The 2 T cell receptor beta chains reported below all come from one sample, sequenced in a study of CD8 T cells in ankylosing spondylitis. TCRdb called the 5' RACE reads again in MiXCR, with one record for every CDR3 protein. Of 470,000 or so distinct CDR3 sequences listed, around 26% are singletons. Study observations and caveats: A TCR beta motif of 7 to 9 highly homologous variants seemed to mark ankylosing spondylitis blood.

Antigen specificity for these receptors is unknown. Sequencing was carried out using blood, either unsorted or a sorted T cell fraction (not recorded which). These receptors originate from a male donor with ankylosing spondylitis.

A few counts support this clonotype. The chain has TRBV5-1 and TRBJ1-1, with 7 bases identical to TRBD1. Germline V gene sequence: CDR1 SGHRS, CDR2 YFSETQ. The CDR3 covers 15 residues. V was clipped by 0 bases and J by 3 bases; unmatched bases: 5. The CDR3 nucleotides are TGCGCCAGCAGCTTGGAGGGCAGGGGGGACACTGAAGCTTTCTTT. Amino acid sequence: CASSLEGRGDTEAFF.

The V and J genes are TRBV6-5 and TRBJ1-1; TRBD1 matches at 8 bases. The CDR3 sequence is 14 residues long. V lost 3 bases to trimming and J lost 6 bases; unmatched junction nucleotides: 6. The germline V gene has CDR1 MNHEY and CDR2 SVGAGI. The CDR3 is CASSYVDRGAEAFF. DNA of the CDR3: TGTGCCAGCAGTTATGTCGACAGGGGAGCTGAAGCTTTCTTT.